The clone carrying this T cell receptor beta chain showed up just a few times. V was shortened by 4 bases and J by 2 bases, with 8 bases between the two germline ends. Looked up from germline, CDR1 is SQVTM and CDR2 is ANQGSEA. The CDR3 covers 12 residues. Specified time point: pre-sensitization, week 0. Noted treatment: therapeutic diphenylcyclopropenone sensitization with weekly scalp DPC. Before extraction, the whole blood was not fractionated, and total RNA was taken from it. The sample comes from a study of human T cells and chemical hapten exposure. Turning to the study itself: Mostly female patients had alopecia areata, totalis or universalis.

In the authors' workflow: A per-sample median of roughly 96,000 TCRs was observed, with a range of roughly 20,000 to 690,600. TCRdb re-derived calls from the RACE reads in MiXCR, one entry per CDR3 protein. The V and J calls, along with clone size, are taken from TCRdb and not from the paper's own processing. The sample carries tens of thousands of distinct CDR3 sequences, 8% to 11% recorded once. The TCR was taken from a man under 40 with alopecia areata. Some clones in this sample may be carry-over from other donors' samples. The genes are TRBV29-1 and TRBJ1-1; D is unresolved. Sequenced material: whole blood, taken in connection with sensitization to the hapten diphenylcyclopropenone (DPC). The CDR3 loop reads CSVADGNTEAFF. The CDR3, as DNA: TGCAGCGTTGCGGACGGAAACACTGAAGCTTTCTTT.